Presented here are 7 T cell receptor beta chains from one specimen sequenced in a study of blood T cell repertoires in COVID-19. Clones were sequenced by immunoSEQ multiplex PCR, and TCRdb holds only the in-frame ones, with some missing. Found here are about 200,000 clones, roughly 94% of them singletons; the top ten hold 1.2%. The source material was peripheral blood. The receptors shown here come from a man aged 25 to 40 with acute or convalescent COVID-19.

CDR3: CASSLGQRVGNTIYF. The CDR3 DNA follows: TGTGCCAGCAGCTTGGGACAACGAGTCGGAAACACCATATATTTT. The chain links TRBV5-4 to TRBJ1-3, with D uncertain. This CDR3 spans 15 amino acids. Germline CDR1 reads SGHNT; CDR2 reads YYREEE (reference sequence). The ends were cut back, 0 bases at V and 4 bases at J, with 11 bases in the middle.

The CDR3 bases are TGTGCCAGCAGCCCCCTGGACAAGACTAGCACAGATACGCAGTATTTT. It is translated as CASSPLDKTSTDTQYF. V usage is TRBV9 and J usage is TRBJ2-3, with D maybe TRBD1 (5 bases). This CDR3 has 16 amino acids. Per the germline V gene, CDR1 is SGDLS and CDR2 is YYNGEE. Trimming took off 4 bases at V and 0 bases at J, with 15 bases between the two ends.

The V gene is TRBV29-1, the J gene TRBJ1-3; 9 bases are a match to TRBD1. Germline V gives CDR1 SQVTM, CDR2 ANQGSEA. With 6 bases clipped from V and 2 bases from J, the junction kept 2 bases outside the gene matches. This CDR3 comprises 13 residues. CDR3 residues: CSVRTGAGNTIYF. In DNA form, the CDR3 reads TGCAGCGTCCGGACAGGGGCTGGAAACACCATATATTTT.

V is TRBV15 and J is TRBJ2-7; 7 nucleotides match TRBD2. CDR1 and CDR2 from the germline V gene are LNHNV and YYDKDF (reference sequence). V trimming: 5 bases; J trimming: 7 bases; junction bases outside the gene matches: 2. CDR3 length equals 11 residues. As DNA, the CDR3 is TGTGCCACCAGCGGGGGGGGAGAGCAGTACTTC. Its translation: CATSGGGEQYF.

V usage is TRBV6-5 and J usage is TRBJ1-2; no clear D gene. CDR3 length: 13 residues. Germline lookup yields CDR1 MNHEY and CDR2 SVGAGI. Trimming left V 10 bases short and J 8 bases short, with 20 bases between. As DNA, the CDR3 is TGTGCCACCTCTCCAAGTACGACTGGAGGCTACACCTTC. Its protein is CATSPSTTGGYTF.

The chain joins TRBV15 to TRBJ2-1; 9 bases fit TRBD2. The CDR3 covers 15 residues. Germline assignment: CDR1 LNHNV and CDR2 YYDKDF (reference sequence). J lost 9 bases, V lost 5 bases, and 11 bases had no gene match. This chain's CDR3 is CATSGRWREGGEQFF. The CDR3 coding sequence is TGTGCCACCAGCGGTCGGTGGCGGGAGGGCGGTGAGCAGTTCTTC.

Notes on this clone: At one end, the junction sequence differs from germline, possibly due to a read error. The chain couples TRBV28 to TRBJ2-7; the D gene is possibly TRBD1 (6 bases). Germline-derived CDR1 and CDR2 are MDHEN and SYDVKM. The CDR3 has 12 residues. The CDR3 sequence is CASRQGSEGADF. CDR3 in DNA: TGTGCCAGCAGACAGGGATCTGAGGGAGCAGACTTC.